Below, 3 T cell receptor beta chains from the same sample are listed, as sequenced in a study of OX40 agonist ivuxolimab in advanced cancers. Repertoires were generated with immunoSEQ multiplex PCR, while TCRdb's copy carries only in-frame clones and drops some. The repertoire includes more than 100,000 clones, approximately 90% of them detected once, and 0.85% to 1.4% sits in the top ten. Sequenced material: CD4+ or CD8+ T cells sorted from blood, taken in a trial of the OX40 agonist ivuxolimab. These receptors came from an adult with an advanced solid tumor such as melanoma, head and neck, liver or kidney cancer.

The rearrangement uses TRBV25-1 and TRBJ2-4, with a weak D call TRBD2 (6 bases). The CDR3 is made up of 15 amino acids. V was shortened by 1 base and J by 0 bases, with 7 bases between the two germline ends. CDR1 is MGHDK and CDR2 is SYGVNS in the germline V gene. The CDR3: CASSEFGGAKNIQYF. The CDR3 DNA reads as TGTGCCAGCAGTGAATTCGGGGGAGCCAAAAACATTCAGTACTTC.

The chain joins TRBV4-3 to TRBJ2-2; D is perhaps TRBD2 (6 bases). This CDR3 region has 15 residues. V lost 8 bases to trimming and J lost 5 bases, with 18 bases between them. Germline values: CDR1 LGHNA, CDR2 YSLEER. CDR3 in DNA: TGCGCCAGCGGGCCGGGTAGCGGTAAGACCGGGGAGCTGTTTTTT. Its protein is CASGPGSGKTGELFF.

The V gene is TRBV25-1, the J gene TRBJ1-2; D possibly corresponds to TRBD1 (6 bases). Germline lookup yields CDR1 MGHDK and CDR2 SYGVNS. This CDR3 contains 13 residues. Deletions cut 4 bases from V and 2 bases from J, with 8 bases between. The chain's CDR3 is CASSAGQNYGYTF. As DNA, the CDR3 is TGTGCCAGCAGTGCCGGACAGAACTATGGCTACACCTTC.